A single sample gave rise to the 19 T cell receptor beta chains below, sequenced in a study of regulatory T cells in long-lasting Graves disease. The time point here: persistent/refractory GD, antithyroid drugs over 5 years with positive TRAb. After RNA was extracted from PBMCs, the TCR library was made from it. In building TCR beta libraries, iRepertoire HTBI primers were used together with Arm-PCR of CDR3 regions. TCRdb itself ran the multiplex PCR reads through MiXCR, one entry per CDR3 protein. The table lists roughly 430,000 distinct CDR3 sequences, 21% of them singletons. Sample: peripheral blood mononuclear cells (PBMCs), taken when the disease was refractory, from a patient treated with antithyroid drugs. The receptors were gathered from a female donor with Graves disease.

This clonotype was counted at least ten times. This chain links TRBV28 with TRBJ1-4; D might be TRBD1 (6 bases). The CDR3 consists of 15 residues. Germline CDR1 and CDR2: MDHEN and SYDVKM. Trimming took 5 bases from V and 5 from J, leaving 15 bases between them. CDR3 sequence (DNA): TGTGCCAGCAGTCCAGGGGCCCGGGTCAATGAAAAACTGTTTTTT. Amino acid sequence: CASSPGARVNEKLFF.

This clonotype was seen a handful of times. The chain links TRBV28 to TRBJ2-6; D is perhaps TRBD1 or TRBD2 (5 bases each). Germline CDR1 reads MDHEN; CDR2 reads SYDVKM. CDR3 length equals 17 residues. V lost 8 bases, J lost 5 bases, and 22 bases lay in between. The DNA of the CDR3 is TGTGCCAGCTCCCCATTTTTAGAGGGGCTTAGGGCCAACGTCCTGACTTTC. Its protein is CASSPFLEGLRANVLTF.

This chain's CDR3 is CSVGPRAGGADTQYF. CDR3 sequence (DNA): TGCAGCGTTGGGCCCAGAGCGGGAGGAGCAGATACGCAGTATTTT. J is TRBJ2-3 and V is TRBV29-1; 9 bases line up with TRBD2. The CDR3 loop spans 15 amino acids. Looked up from germline, CDR1 is SQVTM and CDR2 is ANQGSEA. V was clipped by 4 bases and J by 4 bases; unmatched bases: 9.

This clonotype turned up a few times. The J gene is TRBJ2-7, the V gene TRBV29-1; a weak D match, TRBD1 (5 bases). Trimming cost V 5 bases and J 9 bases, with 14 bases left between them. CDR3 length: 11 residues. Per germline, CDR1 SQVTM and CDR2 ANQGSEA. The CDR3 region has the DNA TGCAGCGTTAGGGGCGTAATGGTGCAGTACTTC. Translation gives CSVRGVMVQYF.

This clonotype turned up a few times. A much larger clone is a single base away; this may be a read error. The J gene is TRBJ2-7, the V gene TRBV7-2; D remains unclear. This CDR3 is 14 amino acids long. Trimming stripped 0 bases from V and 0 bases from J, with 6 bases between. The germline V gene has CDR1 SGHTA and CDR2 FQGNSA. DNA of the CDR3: TGTGCCAGCAGCTTAGCGGGATACTCCTACGAGCAGTACTTC. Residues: CASSLAGYSYEQYF.

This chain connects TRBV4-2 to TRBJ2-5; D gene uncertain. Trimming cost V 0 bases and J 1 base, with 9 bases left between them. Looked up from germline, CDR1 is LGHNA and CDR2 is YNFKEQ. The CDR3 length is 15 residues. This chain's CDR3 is CASSQELSFQETQYF. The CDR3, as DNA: TGTGCCAGCAGCCAAGAGTTGTCCTTCCAAGAGACCCAGTACTTC.

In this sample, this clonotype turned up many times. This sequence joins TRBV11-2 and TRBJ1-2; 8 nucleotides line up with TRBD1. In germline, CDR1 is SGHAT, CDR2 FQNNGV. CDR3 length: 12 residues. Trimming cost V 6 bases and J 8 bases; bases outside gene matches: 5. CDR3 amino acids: CASRKTGDGYTF. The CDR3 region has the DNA TGTGCCAGCAGAAAGACAGGGGACGGCTACACCTTC.

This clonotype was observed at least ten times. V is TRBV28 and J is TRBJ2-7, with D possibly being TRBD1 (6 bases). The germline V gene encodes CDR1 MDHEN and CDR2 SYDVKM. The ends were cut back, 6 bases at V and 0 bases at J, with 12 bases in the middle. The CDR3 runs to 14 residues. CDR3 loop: CASSHRESSYEQYF. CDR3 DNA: TGTGCCAGCAGCCACAGGGAGAGCTCCTACGAGCAGTACTTC.

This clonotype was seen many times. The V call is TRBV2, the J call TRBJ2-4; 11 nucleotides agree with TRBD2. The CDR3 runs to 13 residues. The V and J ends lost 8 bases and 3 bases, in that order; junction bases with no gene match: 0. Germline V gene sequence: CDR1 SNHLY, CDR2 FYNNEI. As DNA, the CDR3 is TGTGCCAGCGGACTAGCGGGCAAAAACATTCAGTACTTC. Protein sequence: CASGLAGKNIQYF.

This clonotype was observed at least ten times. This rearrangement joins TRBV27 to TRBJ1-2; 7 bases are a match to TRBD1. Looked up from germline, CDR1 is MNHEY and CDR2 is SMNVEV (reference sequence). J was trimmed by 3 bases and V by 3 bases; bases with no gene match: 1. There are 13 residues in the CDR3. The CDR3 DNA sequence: TGTGCCAGCAGTTTTGGACAGGACTATGGCTACACCTTC. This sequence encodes CASSFGQDYGYTF.

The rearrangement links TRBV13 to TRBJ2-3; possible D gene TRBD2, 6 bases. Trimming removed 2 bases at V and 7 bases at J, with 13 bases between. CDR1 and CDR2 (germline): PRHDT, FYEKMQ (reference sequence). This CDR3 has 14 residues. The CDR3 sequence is CASSLSLEGNTQYF. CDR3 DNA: TGTGCCAGCAGCTTAAGCCTGGAGGGTAATACGCAGTATTTT.

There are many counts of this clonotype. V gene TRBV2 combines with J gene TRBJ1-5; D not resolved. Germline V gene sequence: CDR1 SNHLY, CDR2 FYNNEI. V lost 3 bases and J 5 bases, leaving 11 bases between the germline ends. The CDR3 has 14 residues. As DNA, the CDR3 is TGTGCCAGCAGTGAGTCAAGTCGGGATCAGCCCCAGCATTTT. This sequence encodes CASSESSRDQPQHF.

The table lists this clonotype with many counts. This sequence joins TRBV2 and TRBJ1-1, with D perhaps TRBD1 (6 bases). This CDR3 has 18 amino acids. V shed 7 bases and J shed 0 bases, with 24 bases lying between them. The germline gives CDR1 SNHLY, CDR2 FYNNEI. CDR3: CASKLGARDILMNTEAFF. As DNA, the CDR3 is TGTGCCAGCAAGTTGGGGGCCCGGGACATTCTCATGAACACTGAAGCTTTCTTT.

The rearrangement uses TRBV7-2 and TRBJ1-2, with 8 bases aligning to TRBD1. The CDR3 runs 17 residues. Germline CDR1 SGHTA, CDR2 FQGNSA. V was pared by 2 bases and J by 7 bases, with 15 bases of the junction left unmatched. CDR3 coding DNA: TGTGCCAGCAGCTTACGGGTCCGAAGGGCAGGGGGCATTGGCTACACCTTC. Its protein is CASSLRVRRAGGIGYTF.

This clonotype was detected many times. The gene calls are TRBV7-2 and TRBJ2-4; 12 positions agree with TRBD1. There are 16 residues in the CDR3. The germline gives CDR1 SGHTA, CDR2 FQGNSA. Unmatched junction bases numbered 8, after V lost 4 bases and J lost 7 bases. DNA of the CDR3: TGTGCCAGCAGCTCAATGGGACAGGGGGCGACGAACATTCAGTACTTC. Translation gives CASSSMGQGATNIQYF.

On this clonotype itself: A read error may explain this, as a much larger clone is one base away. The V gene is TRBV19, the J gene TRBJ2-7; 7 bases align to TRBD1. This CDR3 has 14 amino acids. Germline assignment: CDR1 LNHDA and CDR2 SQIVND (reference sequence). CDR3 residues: CASSADGTAYGQYF. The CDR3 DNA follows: TGTGCCAGTAGTGCCGACGGGACAGCCTACGGGCAGTACTTC. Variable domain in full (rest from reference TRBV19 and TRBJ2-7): DGGITQSPKYLFRKEGQNVTLSCEQNLNHDAMYWYRQDPGQGLRLIYYSQIVNDFQKGDIAEGYSVSREKKESFPLTVTSAQKNPTAFYLCASSADGTAYGQYFGPGTRLTVT.

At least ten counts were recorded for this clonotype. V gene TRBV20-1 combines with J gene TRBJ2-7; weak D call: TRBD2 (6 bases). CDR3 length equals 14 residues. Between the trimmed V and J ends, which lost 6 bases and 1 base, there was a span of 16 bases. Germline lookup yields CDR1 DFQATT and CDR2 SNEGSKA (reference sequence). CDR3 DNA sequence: TGCAGTGCGGAGGGACTTTCGGATTCCTACGAGCAGTACTTC. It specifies CSAEGLSDSYEQYF.

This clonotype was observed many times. The CDR3 DNA is TGTGCCAGCAGTAACGAAGCGTGGGGCGAGCAGTACTTC. It codes for CASSNEAWGEQYF. The chain is built from TRBV6-1 and TRBJ2-7; the D is unclear. V dropped 5 bases and J dropped 6 bases, with 14 bases sitting between them. The CDR3 totals 13 residues. Germline CDR1 is MNHNS and CDR2 is SASEGT.

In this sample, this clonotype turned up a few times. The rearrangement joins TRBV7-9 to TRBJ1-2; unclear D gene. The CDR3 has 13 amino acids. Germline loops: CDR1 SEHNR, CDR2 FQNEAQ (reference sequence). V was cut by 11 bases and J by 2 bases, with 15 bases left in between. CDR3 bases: TGTGCCGCCTCCCCAGTTGGGAACTATGGCTACACCTTC. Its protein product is CAASPVGNYGYTF.